A single T cell receptor (beta chain) is shown here with its context. Its antigen is as yet unknown. These data belong to a study of long-term antiretroviral therapy in people with HIV. Study-level points and caveats: The study lacked data on ART adherence, viral resistance or therapy changes. It was observed that HIV repertoires exhibited narrower CDR3 length ranges than controls. Diversity remained lower than transplant donor controls, even though it increased after ART.

They ran version v3.0 of the immunoSEQ assay at survey level. TCRdb keeps only in-frame clones here, not all; method: immunoSEQ multiplex PCR. The sample holds 20,000 or so clones; more than 65% are singletons and the top ten take approximately 5.5%. Germline loops: CDR1 MNHEY, CDR2 SVGAGI. The germline V and J ends were trimmed by 0 bases and 4 bases, with 12 bases remaining between them. The CDR3 length is 15 residues. Sequencing used unsorted PBMCs, obtained 4.4 years after starting antiretroviral therapy. The source is a man between 25 and 39 years old with HIV. The rearrangement uses TRBV6-5 and TRBJ1-1, with unresolved D. The DNA for the CDR3 is TGTGCCAGCAGTTACTCCGGGGAGGCAGCCACTGAAGCTTTCTTT. Translation: CASSYSGEAATEAFF.